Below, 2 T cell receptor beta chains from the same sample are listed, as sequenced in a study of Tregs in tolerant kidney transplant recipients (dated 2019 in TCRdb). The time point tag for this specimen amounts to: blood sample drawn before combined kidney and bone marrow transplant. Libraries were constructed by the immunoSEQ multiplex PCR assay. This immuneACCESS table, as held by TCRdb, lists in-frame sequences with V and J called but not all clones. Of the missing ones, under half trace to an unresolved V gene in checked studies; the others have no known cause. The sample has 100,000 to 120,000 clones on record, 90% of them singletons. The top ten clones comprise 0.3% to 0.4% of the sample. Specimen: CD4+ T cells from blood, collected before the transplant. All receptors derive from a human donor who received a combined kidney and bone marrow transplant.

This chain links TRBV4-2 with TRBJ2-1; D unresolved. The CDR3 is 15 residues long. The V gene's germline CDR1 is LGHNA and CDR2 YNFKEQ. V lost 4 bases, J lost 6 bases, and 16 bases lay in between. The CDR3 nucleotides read TGTGCCAGCAGCCCCCGTTTCAGCGACCGCAATGAGCAGTTCTTC. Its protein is CASSPRFSDRNEQFF.

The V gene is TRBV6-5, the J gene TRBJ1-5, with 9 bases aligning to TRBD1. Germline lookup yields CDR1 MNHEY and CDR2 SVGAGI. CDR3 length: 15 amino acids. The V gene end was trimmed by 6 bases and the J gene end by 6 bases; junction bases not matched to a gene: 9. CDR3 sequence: CASRPGQGIVQPQHF. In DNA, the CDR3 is TGTGCCAGCAGGCCGGGACAGGGAATCGTTCAGCCCCAGCATTTT.